This entry describes one T cell receptor (beta chain). Its target is unknown. Per the original methods: Filtering of immunoSEQ junctional sequences could not match full-length read filtering. Repertoires were generated with immunoSEQ multiplex PCR, while TCRdb's copy carries only in-frame clones and drops some. V, J and clone size are taken as reported in that table, and D and trimming were inferred from the DNA itself. The sample shows about 2,200,000 clones, under 95% of them seen only once. This entry is derived from a study of shared clonotypes between healthy human individuals. Overall study: CD4 naive cells filled three plates per donor, CD4 memory three, CD8 naive two and CD8 memory one. Findings and caveats of the study: An effect of sequencing depth on clonotype sharing among donors was expected.

CD45RO-negative cells were positively selected for CCR7, leaving out terminally differentiated effector memory CD45RA+ cells. Donors were Caucasian adults residing in Nashville, Tennessee, USA. The TCR was taken from a man aged 18 to 35 in good health. Some clones in this sample may be carry-over from other donors' samples. The specimen was naive CD8+ T cells from PBMCs.

Here the CDR3 reads CASSPTPGFGIAGGPIGETQYF. In DNA form, the CDR3 reads TGTGCCAGCAGCCCCACACCAGGGTTCGGGATAGCGGGAGGGCCGATCGGTGAGACCCAGTACTTC. The J gene is TRBJ2-5, the V gene TRBV7-3, with 11 bases identical to TRBD2. Germline V gives CDR1 SGHTA, CDR2 FQGTGA. V lost 5 bases and J lost 5; bases outside the gene matches: 28. The CDR3 loop spans 22 amino acids.